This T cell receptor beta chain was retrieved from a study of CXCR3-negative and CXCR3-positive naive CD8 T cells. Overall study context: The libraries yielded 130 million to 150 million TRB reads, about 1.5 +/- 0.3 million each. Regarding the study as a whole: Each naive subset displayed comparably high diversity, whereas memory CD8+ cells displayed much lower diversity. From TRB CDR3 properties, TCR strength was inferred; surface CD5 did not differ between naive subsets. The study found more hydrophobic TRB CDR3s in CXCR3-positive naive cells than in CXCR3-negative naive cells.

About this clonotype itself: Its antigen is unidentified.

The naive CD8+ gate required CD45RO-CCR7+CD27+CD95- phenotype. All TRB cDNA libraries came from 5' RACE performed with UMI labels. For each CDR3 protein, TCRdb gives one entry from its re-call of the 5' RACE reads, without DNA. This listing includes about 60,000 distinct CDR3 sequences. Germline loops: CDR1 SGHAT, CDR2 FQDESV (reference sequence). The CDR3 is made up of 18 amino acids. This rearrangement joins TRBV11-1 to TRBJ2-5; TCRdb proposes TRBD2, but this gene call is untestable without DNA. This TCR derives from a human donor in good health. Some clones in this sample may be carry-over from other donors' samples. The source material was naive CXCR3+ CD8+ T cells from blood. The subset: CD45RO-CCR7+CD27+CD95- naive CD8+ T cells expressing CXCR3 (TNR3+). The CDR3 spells CASSPLDFVKRGEETQYF.